Included here is one T cell receptor (beta chain) sequence, with context. What it recognizes is unknown. The sample belongs to a study of radiotherapy plus CTLA-4 blockade in lung cancer. For the study at large: Objective responses were recorded in around 18% of patients, with disease control recorded in around 30%.

V was pared by 6 bases and J by 2 bases, with 3 bases of the junction left unmatched. There are 13 residues in the CDR3. Germline CDR1 is SGHTA and CDR2 is FQGNSA. Focal radiation was given together with CTLA-4 blockade (ipilimumab) to patients with chemo-refractory metastatic non-small-cell lung cancer. The study, taken as a whole, reports: In blood, early T cell clone dynamics reportedly predicted response best, together with interferon-beta. The study found tumor-derived TCR clones expanded in blood after radiotherapy plus ipilimumab.

This table comes from immunoSEQ multiplex PCR, and its TCRdb copy is limited to in-frame clones, with some not included. This table holds some 25,000 clones, 70% to 75% found once. Sample: peripheral blood, taken from a patient treated with radiotherapy plus ipilimumab. This chain links TRBV7-2 with TRBJ2-7; 8 bases are a match to TRBD2. The sequence was obtained from a human donor with non-small cell lung cancer whose response to radiotherapy plus ipilimumab could not be evaluated. The CDR3 sequence: CASRIAGTYEQYF. For the CDR3, the DNA is TGTGCCAGCAGGATAGCGGGGACCTACGAGCAGTACTTC. Together with reference TRBV7-2 and TRBJ2-7, the CDR3 gives the full variable domain: GAGVSQSPSNKVTEKGKDVELRCDPISGHTALYWYRQSLGQGLEFLIYFQGNSAPDKSGLPSDRFSAERTGGSVSTLTIQRTQQEDSAVYLCASRIAGTYEQYFGPGTRLTVT.